The rows below give T cell receptor beta chains drawn from one sample of a study of CD8 T cells in ankylosing spondylitis. One entry per CDR3 protein results from TCRdb running MiXCR on the 5' RACE reads. The sample lists about 130,000 distinct CDR3 sequences; 7.3% were seen once. The sample comprised blood, either unsorted or a sorted T cell fraction (not recorded which). The source is a female donor with ankylosing spondylitis or in good health (not recorded which). CDR3s include the opening cysteine and the closing phenylalanine or tryptophan. Each record gives: V gene, J gene, clone size, CDR3 protein. The listing skips clone size in some rows; elsewhere it reads once, few, many or a size class.

v_call: TRBV9
j_call: TRBJ2-7
clone_size: many
cdr3_aa: CASSRSWNSYEQYF

v_call: TRBV12-3/TRBV12-4
j_call: TRBJ2-3
clone_size: few
cdr3_aa: CALSLSPSGTLRPDTQYF

v_call: TRBV2
j_call: TRBJ1-1
clone_size: many
cdr3_aa: CARGPMNTEAFF

v_call: TRBV3-1
j_call: TRBJ2-2
clone_size: many
cdr3_aa: CASTSGNTGELFF

v_call: TRBV4-2
j_call: TRBJ1-6
clone_size: many
cdr3_aa: CASSQSGKPLHF

v_call: TRBV5-5
j_call: TRBJ1-4
clone_size: many
cdr3_aa: CASSSPGATNEKLFF

v_call: TRBV9
j_call: TRBJ2-4
clone_size: many
cdr3_aa: CASSPSAGLDIQYF

v_call: TRBV5-1
j_call: TRBJ1-5
clone_size: many
cdr3_aa: CASSLTVNQPQHF

v_call: TRBV5-1
j_call: TRBJ2-2
clone_size: many
cdr3_aa: CASSATGGSPGELFF

v_call: TRBV12-3/TRBV12-4
j_call: TRBJ2-7
clone_size: many
cdr3_aa: CASSLRQVYEQYF

v_call: TRBV3-1
j_call: TRBJ2-7
clone_size: many
cdr3_aa: CASSLKFGAANRENEQYF

v_call: TRBV7-2
j_call: TRBJ2-7
clone_size: many
cdr3_aa: CASSPTMWEQYF

v_call: TRBV12-3/TRBV12-4
j_call: TRBJ2-7
clone_size: many
cdr3_aa: CASSFLRTGGEQYF

v_call: TRBV7-6
j_call: TRBJ1-1
clone_size: many
cdr3_aa: CASSFTPDRITEAFF

v_call: TRBV4-1
j_call: TRBJ1-1
clone_size: many
cdr3_aa: CASSQPGGPRSEVFF

v_call: TRBV7-2
j_call: TRBJ2-7
clone_size: .
cdr3_aa: CASSQHRAYEQYF

v_call: TRBV19
j_call: TRBJ2-1
clone_size: many
cdr3_aa: CASSIGGSHHNEQFF

v_call: TRBV4-2
j_call: TRBJ2-3
clone_size: many
cdr3_aa: CASSVSGGDTDTQYF

v_call: TRBV12-3/TRBV12-4
j_call: TRBJ1-6
clone_size: .
cdr3_aa: CASSRDRESPLHF

v_call: TRBV20-1
j_call: TRBJ1-6
clone_size: many
cdr3_aa: CSARDRENSPLHF

v_call: TRBV6-2/TRBV6-3
j_call: TRBJ1-5
clone_size: many
cdr3_aa: CASRRWGNSNQPQHF

v_call: TRBV7-3
j_call: TRBJ2-3
clone_size: many
cdr3_aa: CASSFDYTDTQYF

v_call: TRBV25-1
j_call: TRBJ2-5
clone_size: many
cdr3_aa: CASSAGTGKTQYF

v_call: TRBV12-3/TRBV12-4
j_call: TRBJ1-2
clone_size: many
cdr3_aa: CASSRDGIYGYTF

v_call: TRBV7-2
j_call: TRBJ2-4
clone_size: many
cdr3_aa: CASSPPRTGLAKNIQYF

v_call: TRBV6-1
j_call: TRBJ1-2
clone_size: many
cdr3_aa: CASRGRGLDYGYTF

v_call: TRBV2
j_call: TRBJ2-2
clone_size: many
cdr3_aa: CASSEVLAAGELFF

v_call: TRBV29-1
j_call: TRBJ2-5
clone_size: many
cdr3_aa: CSAYRTDQETQYF

v_call: TRBV7-2
j_call: TRBJ2-1
clone_size: many
cdr3_aa: CASSYPGQGSYNEQFF

v_call: TRBV4-1
j_call: TRBJ2-1
clone_size: many
cdr3_aa: CASSQVAGSYNEQFF

v_call: TRBV20-1
j_call: TRBJ2-3
clone_size: many
cdr3_aa: CSARLGWGGTESSTDTQYF

v_call: TRBV7-2
j_call: TRBJ1-6
clone_size: few
cdr3_aa: CASSLIPGQRNSPLHF

v_call: TRBV7-3
j_call: TRBJ2-7
clone_size: many
cdr3_aa: CASSLRATLSSYEQYF

v_call: TRBV9
j_call: TRBJ2-5
clone_size: many
cdr3_aa: CASSLSSGGQETQYF

v_call: TRBV15
j_call: TRBJ1-4
clone_size: many
cdr3_aa: CATSRPEVEKLFF

v_call: TRBV6-1
j_call: TRBJ1-5
clone_size: many
cdr3_aa: CASSLPGGRQPQHF

v_call: TRBV9
j_call: TRBJ2-2
clone_size: many
cdr3_aa: CASSVGGNGLNTGELFF

v_call: TRBV6-2/TRBV6-3
j_call: TRBJ2-1
clone_size: many
cdr3_aa: CASMEGTYNEQFF

v_call: TRBV20-1
j_call: TRBJ2-7
clone_size: many
cdr3_aa: CSASHLGSSYEQYF

v_call: TRBV4-1
j_call: TRBJ2-1
clone_size: many
cdr3_aa: CASSQHSGGRSYNEQFF